Each of the 8 T cell receptor beta chains below was sequenced from the same sample in a study of T cell repertoires in cytomegalovirus infection. These receptors' antigens are unknown. TCRdb processed the reads anew with MiXCR; each CDR3 protein has one entry. The profile covers some 350,000 distinct CDR3 sequences, with just under 30% appearing a single time and approximately 20% taken by the ten largest. The specimen comprised cultured PBMCs, sampled from culture after CMV antigen stimulation. The source is a human donor in good health (CMV status not recorded). Some clones in this sample may be carry-over from other donors' samples.

This clonotype was counted at least ten times. The chain is built from TRBV7-9 and TRBJ2-5; 8 nucleotides match TRBD2. CDR1 and CDR2 from the germline V gene are SEHNR and FQNEAQ (reference sequence). CDR3 length: 15 residues. The ends lost 0 bases at V and 4 bases at J; junction bases unmatched: 4. The CDR3 DNA reads as TGTGCCAGCAGCTTAGCAAGCGGGGGTGGAGAGACCCAGTACTTC. Its protein is CASSLASGGGETQYF.

As DNA, the CDR3 is TGTGCTAGTGGTTTGGTACGAGGAGGCTATGGCTACACCTTC. Residues: CASGLVRGGYGYTF. The chain couples TRBV12-5 to TRBJ1-2, with D unclear. Looked up from germline, CDR1 is LGHNT and CDR2 is FRNRAP. V lost 0 bases, J lost 4 bases, and 9 bases lay in between. The CDR3 is made up of 14 amino acids.

The rearrangement links TRBV24-1 to TRBJ2-2; D gene uncertain. CDR1 and CDR2 (germline): KGHDR, SFDVKD. The CDR3 sequence is 14 residues long. With 5 bases removed from V and 1 base from J, the gap between germline ends came to 7 bases. The CDR3 is CATSVAVNTGELFF. In nucleotides, the CDR3 is TGTGCCACCAGTGTTGCAGTGAACACCGGGGAGCTGTTTTTT.

The gene calls are TRBV28 and TRBJ2-3, with D maybe TRBD2 (6 bases). The CDR3 sequence is 15 residues long. Trimming removed 4 bases from V and 0 bases from J, with 11 bases in between. CDR1 and CDR2 from the germline V gene are MDHEN and SYDVKM. For the CDR3, the DNA is TGTGCCAGCAGTTCCGGAGGGGTCAGCACAGATACGCAGTATTTT. It translates to CASSSGGVSTDTQYF.

This clonotype came up a few times. V gene TRBV7-2 combines with J gene TRBJ2-2; D possibly corresponds to TRBD1 (5 bases). The CDR3 is 15 amino acids. Germline V CDR1 and CDR2: SGHTA, FQGNSA. Trimming removed 5 bases at V and 6 bases at J, with 16 bases between. The CDR3 DNA is TGTGCCAGCAGCCGGCAGGGTCATCTTCCCGGGGAGCTGTTTTTT. This gives the protein CASSRQGHLPGELFF. The full variable domain, with the rest looked up from reference TRBV7-2 and TRBJ2-2, is GAGVSQSPSNKVTEKGKDVELRCDPISGHTALYWYRQSLGQGLEFLIYFQGNSAPDKSGLPSDRFSAERTGGSVSTLTIQRTQQEDSAVYLCASSRQGHLPGELFFGEGSRLTVL.

J is TRBJ1-4 and V is TRBV25-1; D possibly corresponds to TRBD1 (6 bases). V was pared by 7 bases and J by 2 bases, with 14 bases between. The germline V gene has CDR1 MGHDK and CDR2 SYGVNS. The CDR3 sequence is 15 residues long. The CDR3 coding sequence is TGTGCCAGCACTCCGGGGGCAGGGACTAATGAAAAACTGTTTTTT. As protein: CASTPGAGTNEKLFF.

This clonotype was counted between two and nine times. This chain joins TRBV28 and TRBJ1-5; D is unresolved. Germline V CDR1 and CDR2: MDHEN, SYDVKM. V was cut by 5 bases and J by 0 bases, with 17 bases left in between. The CDR3 is 17 amino acids. The CDR3 sequence is CASSLSPRYFSNQPQHF. For the CDR3, the DNA is TGTGCCAGCAGTCTAAGCCCTCGGTATTTTAGCAATCAGCCCCAGCATTTT.

The V and J genes are TRBV28 and TRBJ1-2; 8 bases line up with TRBD1. The CDR3 is 14 residues long. The ends lost 6 bases at V and 2 bases at J; junction bases unmatched: 5. Germline V lookup: CDR1 MDHEN, CDR2 SYDVKM. This chain's CDR3 is CASRPDRGNYGYTF. CDR3 nucleotides: TGTGCCAGCAGACCCGACAGGGGAAACTATGGCTACACCTTC.